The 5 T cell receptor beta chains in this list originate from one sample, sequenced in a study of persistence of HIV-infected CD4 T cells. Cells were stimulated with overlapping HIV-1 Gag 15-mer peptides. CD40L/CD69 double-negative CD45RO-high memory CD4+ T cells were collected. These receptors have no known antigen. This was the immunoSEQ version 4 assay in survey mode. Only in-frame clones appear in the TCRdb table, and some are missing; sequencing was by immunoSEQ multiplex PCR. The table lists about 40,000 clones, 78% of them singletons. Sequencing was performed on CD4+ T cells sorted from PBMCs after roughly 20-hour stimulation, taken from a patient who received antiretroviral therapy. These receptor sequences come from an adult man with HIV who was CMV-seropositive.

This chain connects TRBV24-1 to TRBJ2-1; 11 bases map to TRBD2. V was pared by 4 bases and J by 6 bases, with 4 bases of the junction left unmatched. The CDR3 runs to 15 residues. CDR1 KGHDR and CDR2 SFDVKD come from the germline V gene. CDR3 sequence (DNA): TGTGCCACCAGTGAAGTAGCGGGAGGGCTCAATGAGCAGTTCTTC. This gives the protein CATSEVAGGLNEQFF.

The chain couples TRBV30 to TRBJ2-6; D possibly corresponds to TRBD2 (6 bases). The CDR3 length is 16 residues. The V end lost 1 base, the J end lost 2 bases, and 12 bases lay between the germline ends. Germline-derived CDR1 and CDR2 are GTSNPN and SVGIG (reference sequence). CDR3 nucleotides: TGTGCCTGGAGTGGGGGACGGGGGACTGGGGCCAACGTCCTGACTTTC. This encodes CAWSGGRGTGANVLTF.

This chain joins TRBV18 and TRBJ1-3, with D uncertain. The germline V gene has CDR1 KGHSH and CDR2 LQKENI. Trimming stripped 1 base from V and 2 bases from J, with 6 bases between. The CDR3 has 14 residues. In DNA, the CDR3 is TGTGCCAGCTCACCACAGGGCCCTGGAAACACCATATATTTT. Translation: CASSPQGPGNTIYF.

The DNA of the CDR3 is TGTGCCAGCAGCTTAGATCGGGGCCGGGGAAACCTAGTGGGCTATGGCTACACCTTC. This gives the protein CASSLDRGRGNLVGYGYTF. The chain links TRBV11-2 to TRBJ1-2; tentative D call: TRBD1 (5 bases). This CDR3 spans 19 amino acids. CDR1 is SGHAT and CDR2 is FQNNGV in the germline V gene. V was cut by 0 bases and J by 4 bases, with 24 bases left in between.

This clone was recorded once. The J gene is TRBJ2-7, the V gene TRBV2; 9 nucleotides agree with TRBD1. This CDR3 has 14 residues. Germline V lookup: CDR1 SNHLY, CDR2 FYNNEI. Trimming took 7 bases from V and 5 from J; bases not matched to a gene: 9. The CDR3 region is CASNVGDRVDEQYF. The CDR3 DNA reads TGTGCCAGCAACGTTGGGGACAGGGTCGACGAGCAGTACTTC.